Given below is one T cell receptor beta chain in context. No antigen is known for it. The sample comes from a study of TIL therapy for anti-PD-1-resistant metastatic lung cancer. For the study at large: Tumors had a median PD-L1 proportion score of about 6%. Half of patients were current or former smokers.

The time point: pre-treatment sample, taken before nivolumab and TIL therapy. Germline CDR1 reads SGDLS; CDR2 reads YYNGEE. Trimming took 0 bases from V and 7 from J, leaving 10 bases between them. The CDR3 contains 14 residues. The immunoSEQ assay was v3. Assay used: immunoSEQ multiplex PCR; TCRdb lists only in-frame clones, some missing. The sample lists about 60,000 clones, around 86% occurring once. Study results and limitations: Treatment-naive, never-smoker and oncogene-addicted patients were overrepresented in this highly selected cohort. The baseline peripheral repertoire was partially replaced by infused TIL clonotypes that later decayed.

The rearrangement joins TRBV9 to TRBJ1-4; D is possibly TRBD1 (6 bases). The sample here was blood, taken at baseline. The source of this sequence is a person between 25 and 79 years old with non-small cell lung cancer. The CDR3, as DNA: TGTGCCAGCAGCGTAGATCCAGGGGCTGAAAAACTGTTTTTT. This encodes CASSVDPGAEKLFF.